This T cell receptor beta chain appears in the sequencing data of a study of T cells in Graves' hyperthyroidism and ophthalmopathy. Study-level findings and limits: Ophthalmopathy cases were set apart from stable hyperthyroidism by a 13 V-J model.

Researchers took RNA transcripts and amplified the TCR beta CDR3 regions from them. An initial round of RT-PCR targeting the TCR CDR3 relied on the HTBI primer set. TCRdb reprocessed the multiplex PCR reads with MiXCR, giving one entry per CDR3 protein. The repertoire has around 250,000 distinct CDR3 sequences, roughly 15% of them found once; the top ten carry about an eighth. CDR3 size: 14 residues. With 7 bases removed from V and 7 bases from J, the gap between germline ends came to 17 bases. Germline values: CDR1 MRHNA, CDR2 SNTAGT. In the case of this clonotype: The antigen remains undetermined.

Sequenced input: blood. The chain is built from TRBV6-4 and TRBJ2-1; D is unresolved. The clonotype comes from a woman in her forties with Graves' hyperthyroidism that later progressed to Graves' ophthalmopathy. The CDR3 DNA reads TGTGCCAGCACCGACAAAGGCACTCAAAATGAGCAGTTCTTC. Amino acids: CASTDKGTQNEQFF.